This T cell receptor (beta chain) is from a study of T cells in Graves' hyperthyroidism and ophthalmopathy (dated by TCRdb to 2018 to 2020). Study-level background: To identify distinguishing TCR V-J signatures, a discovery cohort of about a hundred patients was used, comprising 40 to 45 with Graves' ophthalmopathy and around 60 with stable Graves' hyperthyroidism. An independent validation cohort of under 20 hyperthyroidism patients and 17 patients who later progressed to ophthalmopathy tested prospective prediction of ophthalmopathy. For training and testing, the 100 or so patients in the discovery cohort were randomly divided in a 7:3 ratio. In addition, the study compared T-cell repertoires in thyroid tissue and in blood from roughly six Graves' hyperthyroidism patients. After sampling, hyperthyroidism patients received methimazole starting at 30 mg daily, and ophthalmopathy patients received high-dose intravenous methylprednisolone. According to the paper, TCR Vbeta CDR3 sequencing was carried out on approximately 140 peripheral blood samples, which came from 40 to 45 ophthalmopathy, 80 or so hyperthyroidism and approximately 17 progressor patients.

Patients with uncontrolled infections, other autoimmune diseases, pregnancy or lactation were excluded. Diagnoses were based on clinical symptoms, serum thyroxine and TRAb, thyroid ultrasound and orbital computed tomography. Total RNA was extracted using Trizol reagent, and RNA quality was assessed on an Agilent 2100 Bioanalyzer. The study at large found these results: Ophthalmopathy was separated from stable hyperthyroidism by a 13 V-J signature model, with over 85% sensitivity and approximately 81% specificity obtained in cross-validation and 80%/75% obtained in testing. Blood samples also contained most of the expanded thyroid clonotypes (frequency above 0.001), which suggests that blood repertoires may reflect thyroid immune responses. In validation, the model predicted progression to ophthalmopathy a median of around six months before onset, with 65% to 71% sensitivity and 72.22% specificity. Sample size was not statistically predetermined, and blinding of investigators to group allocation was not performed.

Measured from the cysteine to the phenylalanine, the CDR3 is 13 residues long. The DNA shown is the 39-base CDR3, in frame from base 1. CDR1 and CDR2 are read off the germline V gene (reference sequence) as DFQATT and SNEGSKA. V loses 0 bases, J loses 6 bases, and the germline ends lie 8 bases apart. This clonotype was counted only a few times. No antigen is known for it. Base qualities are missing; no much larger clone stands one base away. TCR beta CDR3 regions were amplified from RNA transcripts. The first round of RT-PCR for the TCR CDR3 was performed with the HTBI primer set and the Qiagen OneStep RT-PCR kit. Libraries were constructed in a second round of multiplex PCR, after which size selection and purification were performed. Paired-end sequencing of the libraries was performed with 100 bp reads on an Illumina HiSeq2000. As for how the authors treated the data: SOAPnuke was used to process the raw data, removing reads that contained adapters or uncalled bases, had a mean Phred below 15, or lacked an exact match to the constant primer or identifier. High-quality paired reads were merged using COPE v1.2.5, and each unique nucleotide sequence was defined as a clonotype. MiTCR v1.1 was used to align the clonotypes against IMGT TRBV, TRBD and TRBJ reference segments. Only V-J combinations with frequency above 0.0001, covering roughly 99% of repertoires, were analysed. The TCS score was defined as F50 (clonal expansion) divided by E x V (chaos), with BLOSUM62-based TCRdist calculated between CDR3 peptides within each V-J. Welch's t-statistics and random forest reduced 500 to 550 V-J features to 13, which were used in a naive Bayes classifier (R e1071). The Morisita-Horn index was used to measure how similar the thyroid and blood repertoires were. Using fastp trimming at Q25 and MiXCR clonotype assembly, TCRdb reanalyzed the public sequencing data and kept in-frame beta chains. One record per CDR3 amino acid sequence lists the most common genes and DNA. None of the V and J calls come from the authors' own analysis; TCRdb made them. In all, the sample holds 490,000 or so distinct CDR3 sequences, and 40% to 55% of those were seen once. About two fifths of the sample goes to the ten largest clones.

Source material: peripheral blood or thyroid tissue (not recorded which). Rearrangement joined TRBV20-1 to TRBJ2-2; the D region may be TRBD1 or TRBD2, each matching 5 bases equally. This TCR was recovered from an adult woman with Graves' disease, either hyperthyroidism or ophthalmopathy (not recorded which). At the DNA level, the sequence is TGCAGTGCTAGAGATTCGGGGCCCGGGGAGCTGTTTTTT. Its translation reads: CSARDSGPGELFF.